This T cell receptor beta chain was found in a study of blood T cell repertoires in COVID-19. Study background: Italy, Spain and the United States were the sources of the convalescent and acute COVID-19 samples. PBMCs, B-cell-depleted T cells, or T cells were the source of the cDNA or gDNA that made up the material.

This clone was seen repeatedly, ten times or more. In the original processing: Researchers report that nucleated cell counts were estimated from reference gene primer amplification. Assay used: immunoSEQ multiplex PCR; TCRdb lists only in-frame clones, some missing. The V and J calls and clone size are taken from that table; D and trimming were inferred from the DNA. The table lists approximately 170,000 clones, around four fifths of them singletons. Germline loops: CDR1 SGDLS, CDR2 YYNGEE. The trim removed 3 bases at V and 2 bases at J, leaving 3 bases unmatched. This CDR3 is built from 15 residues. The chain has TRBV9 and TRBJ2-1; TRBD2 matches at 9 bases. Sample: peripheral blood. The clonotype originates from a man in his forties who had recovered from COVID-19. The CDR3 reads CASSASGTTYNEQFF. CDR3 nucleotides: TGTGCCAGCAGCGCTAGCGGGACGACCTACAATGAGCAGTTCTTC.